A selection of T cell receptor beta chains follows, all from one sample in a study of cytomegalovirus exposure and HLA in healthy donors. Only in-frame clones appear in the TCRdb table, and some are missing; sequencing was by immunoSEQ multiplex PCR. This sample yields hundreds of thousands of clones, of which approximately 90% are seen a single time; about 1% belongs to the top ten. Sequencing was carried out using PBMCs. These receptors were collected from a woman aged 18 to 35 in good health and CMV-seronegative. Each CDR3 is given with its conserved first and last residue. The D gene is left open where the match is weak. Size is omitted from some rows. Given values are once, few, many or a class for expanded clones.

cdr3_aa: CASSGISQGARTEAFF; cdr3_nt: TGCGCCAGCAGTGGAATCTCACAGGGGGCGCGGACTGAAGCTTTCTTT; cdr3_length: 16; j_call: TRBJ1-1; clone_size: NA; d_call: TRBD1; v_call: TRBV10-1
cdr3_aa: CASSSTLAGVGDEQFF; cdr3_nt: TGTGCCAGCAGCTCCACACTAGCGGGAGTTGGAGATGAGCAGTTCTTC; cdr3_length: 16; j_call: TRBJ2-1; clone_size: NA; d_call: TRBD2; v_call: TRBV7-8
cdr3_aa: CASSWGESSGNTIYF; cdr3_nt: TGCGCCAGCAGTTGGGGAGAGTCCTCTGGAAACACCATATATTTT; cdr3_length: 15; j_call: TRBJ1-3; clone_size: NA; d_call: NA; v_call: TRBV5-1
cdr3_aa: CASSPGLAKNIQYF; cdr3_nt: TGTGCCAGCAGCCCGGGACTAGCCAAAAACATTCAGTACTTC; cdr3_length: 14; j_call: TRBJ2-4; clone_size: NA; d_call: NA; v_call: TRBV7-2
cdr3_aa: CASSRWGQSGEPQHF; cdr3_nt: TGTGCCAGTAGTCGCTGGGGACAGTCTGGCGAGCCCCAGCATTTT; cdr3_length: 15; j_call: TRBJ1-5; clone_size: NA; d_call: TRBD1; v_call: TRBV19
cdr3_aa: CASSSPTGNSYEQYF; cdr3_nt: TGTGCCAGCAGTTCCCCGACAGGGAATTCCTACGAGCAGTACTTC; cdr3_length: 15; j_call: TRBJ2-7; clone_size: NA; d_call: TRBD1; v_call: TRBV6-5
cdr3_aa: CASSSLPGTSTGELFF; cdr3_nt: TGTGCCAGCAGCTCCCTACCCGGGACTAGTACCGGGGAGCTGTTTTTT; cdr3_length: 16; j_call: TRBJ2-2; clone_size: once; d_call: TRBD2; v_call: TRBV7-2
cdr3_aa: CASSLDRSVSETQYF; cdr3_nt: TGTGCCAGCAGCTTAGACAGGAGTGTATCGGAGACCCAGTACTTC; cdr3_length: 15; j_call: TRBJ2-5; clone_size: NA; d_call: NA; v_call: TRBV7-9
cdr3_aa: CASSEEYSAAGLNTGELFF; cdr3_nt: TGCGCCAGCAGCGAAGAGTATAGTGCGGCGGGACTAAACACCGGGGAGCTGTTTTTT; cdr3_length: 19; j_call: TRBJ2-2; clone_size: NA; d_call: TRBD2; v_call: TRBV4-3
cdr3_aa: CASSVVGGKETQYF; cdr3_nt: TGTGCCAGCAGCGTAGTTGGGGGGAAAGAGACCCAGTACTTC; cdr3_length: 14; j_call: TRBJ2-5; clone_size: NA; d_call: NA; v_call: TRBV9
cdr3_aa: CASSPPGGLQETQYF; cdr3_nt: TGTGCCAGCTCACCACCCGGCGGGCTTCAAGAGACCCAGTACTTC; cdr3_length: 15; j_call: TRBJ2-5; clone_size: NA; d_call: NA; v_call: TRBV18
cdr3_aa: CASSFETGGGNTIYF; cdr3_nt: TGTGCCAGCAGCTTCGAGACGGGAGGTGGAAACACCATATATTTT; cdr3_length: 15; j_call: TRBJ1-3; clone_size: NA; d_call: NA; v_call: TRBV5-4
cdr3_aa: CASSLFGGRETEQYF; cdr3_nt: TGTGCCAGCAGTTTATTCGGGGGGCGGGAGACCGAGCAGTACTTC; cdr3_length: 15; j_call: TRBJ2-7; clone_size: once; d_call: NA; v_call: TRBV27
cdr3_aa: CASSTTGNGRETQYF; cdr3_nt: TGCGCCAGCAGCACGACAGGGAATGGTAGAGAGACCCAGTACTTC; cdr3_length: 15; j_call: TRBJ2-5; clone_size: few; d_call: TRBD1; v_call: TRBV5-1
cdr3_aa: CAIRGELLNTEAFF; cdr3_nt: TGTGCCATCAGGGGAGAGTTACTGAACACTGAAGCTTTCTTT; cdr3_length: 14; j_call: TRBJ1-1; clone_size: NA; d_call: NA; v_call: TRBV10-3
cdr3_aa: CASSPRTGTNNYGYTF; cdr3_nt: TGTGCCAGCTCACCCCGGACAGGGACGAACAACTATGGCTACACCTTC; cdr3_length: 16; j_call: TRBJ1-2; clone_size: NA; d_call: TRBD1; v_call: TRBV18
cdr3_aa: CASSQNRGQGYGYTF; cdr3_nt: TGCGCCAGCAGCCAGAACAGGGGGCAGGGGTATGGCTACACCTTC; cdr3_length: 15; j_call: TRBJ1-2; clone_size: NA; d_call: TRBD1; v_call: TRBV4-3
cdr3_aa: CSVTAGTLRGAVISTDTQYF; cdr3_nt: TGCAGCGTTACGGCTGGCACCCTGCGGGGGGCCGTAATTTCTACAGATACGCAGTATTTT; cdr3_length: 20; j_call: TRBJ2-3; clone_size: NA; d_call: TRBD2; v_call: TRBV29-1
cdr3_aa: CASSQVRGLAGTYEQYF; cdr3_nt: TGCGCCAGCAGCCAAGTCCGGGGACTAGCTGGGACCTACGAGCAGTACTTC; cdr3_length: 17; j_call: TRBJ2-7; clone_size: NA; d_call: TRBD2; v_call: TRBV4-3
cdr3_aa: CASSPSGGAVGDTQYF; cdr3_nt: TGTGCCAGCAGCCCTAGCGGGGGGGCCGTTGGAGATACGCAGTATTTT; cdr3_length: 16; j_call: TRBJ2-3; clone_size: NA; d_call: TRBD2; v_call: TRBV4-2